The 22 T cell receptor beta chains below were found in one sample sequenced in a study of molecular identifiers for immune sequencing clone quantification. A single record per CDR3 protein comes from TCRdb applying MiXCR to the PCR reads. The table shows hundreds of thousands of distinct CDR3 sequences, with about 20% occurring only once. Sample: naive CD8+ T cells from blood, with Jurkat cell RNA spiked in. Subset indicated: FACS-sorted CD8+CD4-CCR7+CD45RA+ naive T cells. These receptors were taken from a human donor in good health. Some libraries in this study had Jurkat cell RNA spiked in.

Ten or more counts support this clonotype. J is TRBJ2-5 and V is TRBV7-9, with D possibly matching TRBD2 (5 bases). Germline V CDR1 and CDR2: SEHNR, FQNEAQ (reference sequence). Trimming took 5 bases from V and 3 from J, leaving 10 bases between them. The CDR3 totals 13 residues. CDR3 protein: CASSQGLKETQYF. DNA for the CDR3: TGTGCCAGCAGCCAAGGACTGAAAGAGACCCAGTACTTC.

This clonotype has a handful of counts. This chain links TRBV6-1 with TRBJ1-1, with D uncertain. With 10 bases removed from V and 6 bases from J, the gap between germline ends came to 9 bases. This CDR3 contains 10 residues. Germline V gives CDR1 MNHNS, CDR2 SASEGT. Written as DNA, the CDR3 is TGTGCCACTTTTGATTCTGAAGCTTTCTTT. Protein product: CATFDSEAFF.

There are a few counts of this clonotype. The V and J genes are TRBV20-1 and TRBJ1-2; 9 nucleotides agree with TRBD1. This CDR3 contains 14 residues. Germline V gene data show CDR1 as DFQATT and CDR2 as SNEGSKA (reference sequence). With V trimmed by 0 bases and J by 4 bases, 3 bases remained unmatched. CDR3 loop: CSARDEQGAYGYTF. The CDR3 DNA is TGCAGTGCTAGAGATGAACAGGGGGCCTATGGCTACACCTTC.

This clonotype has at least ten counts. The chain links TRBV20-1 to TRBJ2-7; D remains unclear. Germline V lookup: CDR1 DFQATT, CDR2 SNEGSKA (reference sequence). Trimming took 0 bases from V and 7 from J, leaving 7 bases between them. CDR3 size: 11 residues. The CDR3 is CSARDNLEQYF. Here the CDR3 DNA reads TGCAGTGCTAGAGATAACCTAGAGCAGTACTTC.

This clonotype was counted at least ten times. The chain employs TRBV7-6 and TRBJ2-2; TRBD1 matches 8 bases. The CDR3 is made up of 20 amino acids. Germline trimming cut 1 base from V and 12 bases from J; bases unmatched to any gene: 25. Germline CDR1 and CDR2: SGHVS and FNYEAQ. In DNA form, the CDR3 reads TGTGCCAGCAGCTTAGACCCTCCGGTGCAGGGGGCCGTTGAATGGTTGAAGCTGTTTTTT. This sequence encodes CASSLDPPVQGAVEWLKLFF.

This clonotype was observed at least ten times. The J gene is TRBJ1-5, the V gene TRBV15; possible D gene TRBD1, 5 bases. Trimming pared 0 bases from V and 7 bases from J, leaving 19 bases between. Germline V CDR1 and CDR2: LNHNV, YYDKDF (reference sequence). The CDR3 length is 17 residues. Here the CDR3 DNA reads TGTGCCACCAGCAGAGATCTCGGGACGGCAGGAAGACAGCCCCAGCATTTT. It yields the protein CATSRDLGTAGRQPQHF.

This clonotype was seen repeatedly, ten times or more. The rearrangement links TRBV7-9 to TRBJ1-6; 9 bases align to TRBD1. CDR1 SEHNR and CDR2 FQNEAQ come from the germline V gene (reference sequence). This CDR3 has 15 residues. After removal of 5 bases from V and 6 bases from J, the junction contained 5 bases not matched to a gene. This chain's CDR3 is CASSPGTGTNSPLHF. The CDR3 DNA sequence: TGTGCCAGCAGCCCCGGGACAGGGACTAATTCACCCCTCCACTTT.

This clonotype was counted ten times or more. This sequence joins TRBV6-2 or TRBV6-3 and TRBJ2-4, with D hard to call. This CDR3 contains 13 residues. CDR1 MNHEY and CDR2 SVGEGT come from the germline V gene. Between the trimmed V and J ends, which lost 0 bases and 6 bases, there was a span of 6 bases. The CDR3, as DNA: TGTGCCAGCAGTTACTCCTCAGTAAACATTCAGTACTTC. Translating it yields CASSYSSVNIQYF.

J is TRBJ2-5 and V is TRBV2; 8 positions agree with TRBD2. CDR3 length: 15 residues. Looked up from germline, CDR1 is SNHLY and CDR2 is FYNNEI. After removal of 4 bases from V and 5 bases from J, the junction contained 9 bases not matched to a gene. This CDR3 is CASSGTGTSLETQYF. CDR3 nucleotide sequence: TGTGCCAGCAGTGGTACCGGGACTAGTCTTGAGACCCAGTACTTC.

This clonotype was recorded many times. The V call is TRBV7-9, the J call TRBJ1-1, with a tentative D call TRBD1 (6 bases). Trimming removed 4 bases from V and 2 bases from J, with 11 bases in between. Germline CDR1 is SEHNR and CDR2 is FQNEAQ (reference sequence). The CDR3 loop spans 14 amino acids. The CDR3 bases are TGTGCCAGCAGCTCGGACAGCGGTAACACTGAAGCTTTCTTT. This translates into CASSSDSGNTEAFF. Complete variable domain (other parts from reference TRBV7-9 and TRBJ1-1): DTGVSQNPRHKITKRGQNVTFRCDPISEHNRLYWYRQTLGQGPEFLTYFQNEAQLEKSRLLSDRFSAERPKGSFSTLEIQRTEQGDSAMYLCASSSDSGNTEAFFGQGTRLTVV.

In its sample, this clonotype was seen a few times. This sequence joins TRBV5-4 and TRBJ2-1; 9 bases are a match to TRBD1. Per germline, CDR1 SGHNT and CDR2 YYREEE (reference sequence). The ends lost 0 bases at V and 0 bases at J; junction bases unmatched: 4. This CDR3 region has 17 residues. In nucleotides, the CDR3 is TGTGCCAGCAGCTTGGCGGGGACAGGGAACTCCTACAATGAGCAGTTCTTC. This translates into CASSLAGTGNSYNEQFF.

This clonotype was seen a handful of times. This rearrangement joins TRBV5-6 to TRBJ2-1, with D possibly being TRBD1 or TRBD2 (6 bases each). CDR3 length: 14 amino acids. Germline-derived CDR1 and CDR2 are SGHDT and YYEEEE. Trimming removed 1 base at V and 10 bases at J, with 15 bases between. The CDR3 nucleotides are TGTGCCAGCAGCTTGTGGGGGGCTGACGCGGAGCAGTTCTTC. Amino acid sequence: CASSLWGADAEQFF.

The sample holds a few counts of this clonotype. V usage is TRBV11-2 and J usage is TRBJ2-1; TRBD2 aligns across 12 bases. Per germline, CDR1 SGHAT and CDR2 FQNNGV. The V and J ends lost 1 base and 3 bases, in that order; junction bases with no gene match: 4. The CDR3 runs to 17 residues. The CDR3 DNA reads as TGTGCCAGCAGCTTAGTTCTAGCGGGGGGGATCTACAATGAGCAGTTCTTC. This sequence encodes CASSLVLAGGIYNEQFF.

This clonotype showed up many times. The chain recombines TRBV19 with TRBJ2-2; 8 bases align to TRBD1. The CDR3 has 15 residues. V was pared by 5 bases and J by 5 bases, with 7 bases of the junction left unmatched. Germline V gene sequence: CDR1 LNHDA, CDR2 SQIVND (reference sequence). The CDR3 coding sequence is TGTGCCAGTAGTTGGACAGGGTTTGTGACCGGGGAGCTGTTTTTT. Protein sequence: CASSWTGFVTGELFF.

The V call is TRBV27, the J call TRBJ2-7; TRBD2 agrees at 7 bases. This CDR3 has 14 amino acids. V lost 4 bases to trimming and J lost 6 bases; unmatched junction nucleotides: 9. Germline CDR1 and CDR2: MNHEY and SMNVEV (reference sequence). CDR3 coding DNA: TGTGCCAGCAGTTATGGGACTACCATAAGCGAGCAGTACTTC. Translation: CASSYGTTISEQYF.

J is TRBJ2-2 and V is TRBV5-5; D is possibly TRBD2 (5 bases). This CDR3 comprises 14 residues. V was trimmed by 10 bases and J by 7 bases, leaving 20 bases between them. The germline V gene encodes CDR1 SGHKS and CDR2 YYEKEE (reference sequence). The DNA for the CDR3 is TGTGCCTGCAACCAAGCGGAGGTAGACGGGGAGCTGTTTTTT. It encodes CACNQAEVDGELFF. Looking up the rest from reference TRBV5-5 and TRBJ2-2 gives the full variable domain: DAGVTQSPTHLIKTRGQQVTLRCSPISGHKSVSWYQQVLGQGPQFIFQYYEKEERGRGNFPDRFSARQFPNYSSELNVNALLLGDSALYLCACNQAEVDGELFFGEGSRLTVL.

This clonotype was seen repeatedly, ten times or more. The chain recombines TRBV6-1 with TRBJ2-7; D uncertain. The CDR3 contains 13 residues. The germline gives CDR1 MNHNS, CDR2 SASEGT. The V end was cut by 4 bases, the J end by 4 bases, with 11 bases between. Here the CDR3 reads CASSGEVRYEQYF. CDR3 sequence (DNA): TGTGCCAGCAGTGGTGAGGTACGATACGAGCAGTACTTC.

Note on this clonotype: A much more abundant neighbour one base away suggests this may be a read error. The J gene is TRBJ2-7, the V gene TRBV6-6, with TRBD1 identical over 8 bases. The CDR3 consists of 14 residues. Germline lookup yields CDR1 MNHNY and CDR2 SVGAGI (reference sequence). The CDR3 nucleotides are TGTACCAGCATTGTTGGGACAGGCCCCTACGAGCAGTACTTC. Protein: CTSIVGTGPYEQYF.

The table lists this clonotype with many counts. The chain recombines TRBV3-1 with TRBJ2-7; 8 nucleotides align to TRBD2. The V segment lost 1 base and the J segment 5 bases; nucleotides outside the gene matches: 4. The germline V gene encodes CDR1 LGHDT and CDR2 YNNKEL (reference sequence). The CDR3 has 14 amino acids. Written as DNA, the CDR3 is TGTGCCAGCAGCCAAGCGGGAGGGCCGGACGAGCAGTACTTC. As protein: CASSQAGGPDEQYF.

As to this clonotype: This may come from a read error, since a much larger clone is one base off. The chain carries TRBV9 and TRBJ2-2; the D gene is possibly TRBD2 (6 bases). The germline CDR1 and CDR2 sequences are SGDLS and YYNGEE. The CDR3 length is 15 residues. The CDR3 loop reads CASSVVSGWTGGLFF. The CDR3 nucleotides are TGTGCCAGCAGCGTAGTGTCGGGATGGACCGGGGGGCTGTTTTTT.

A remark on this clonotype: This could be a read error, since a much larger clone is one nucleotide away. CDR3 sequence reads: CASRLLAGGPARGQFF. The CDR3 bases are TGTGCCAGCAGGTTGCTAGCGGGAGGGCCGGCACGGGGGCAGTTCTTC. The gene calls are TRBV6-5 and TRBJ2-1, with 12 nucleotides matching TRBD2. The CDR3 extends over 16 amino acids. Trimming took 6 bases from V and 12 from J; bases not matched to a gene: 15. The germline V gene encodes CDR1 MNHEY and CDR2 SVGAGI.

There are many counts of this clonotype. J is TRBJ2-3 and V is TRBV6-5; D may be TRBD1 (6 bases). Trimming stripped 4 bases from V and 4 bases from J, with 12 bases between. The CDR3 is 14 residues long. Per germline, CDR1 MNHEY and CDR2 SVGAGI. CDR3 region: CASSSPGHADTQYF. CDR3 nucleotide sequence: TGTGCCAGCAGTTCCCCGGGACACGCAGATACGCAGTATTTT.